This TCR beta chain was recorded in a study of shared clonotypes between healthy human individuals. On the study more broadly: Donors were two women and a few men aged 18 to 49. Each donor had three CD4 naive, three CD4 memory, two CD8 naive and one CD8 memory plate.

Data came from immunoSEQ multiplex PCR; TCRdb stores just in-frame clones and leaves some out. The sample records a few million clones, over 85% being singletons. The CDR3 loop spans 16 amino acids. J was trimmed by 3 bases and V by 1 base; bases with no gene match: 5. Germline lookup yields CDR1 SGHRS and CDR2 YFSETQ. Sequences were obtained from naive CD4+ T cells from PBMCs. Subset noted: CD45RA+ positively selected. This receptor was obtained from a man younger than 35 in good health. Some clones in this sample may be carry-over from other donors' samples. This rearrangement joins TRBV5-1 to TRBJ2-3, with 10 nucleotides matching TRBD2. CDR3 DNA: TGCGCCAGCAGCTTGTGGAGCGGGAGGGAAACAGATACGCAGTATTTT. This encodes CASSLWSGRETDTQYF.